A selection of T cell receptor beta chains follows, all from one sample in a study of T cells expressing NK-cell markers. For each CDR3 protein, TCRdb gives one entry from its re-call of the 5' RACE reads, without DNA. The sample has hundreds of thousands of distinct CDR3 sequences. Sequenced: blood T cells: a sorted CD56 or NKG2C T cell subset, CD4+ or CD8+ T cells, or bulk PBMC T cells (not recorded which). All receptors come from a man aged 18-75 years in good health. The CDR3 runs from the conserved cysteine through the conserved F or W. The order of the fields is V gene, J gene, CDR3 length, CDR3 protein.

V: TRBV2
J: TRBJ1-1
length: 13
CDR3: CASRTPMNTEAFF

V: TRBV5-1
J: TRBJ1-1
length: 12
CDR3: CASGGGNTEAFF

V: TRBV4-2
J: TRBJ2-2
length: 16
CDR3: CASSQAPGQGAGELFF

V: TRBV15
J: TRBJ2-5
length: 14
CDR3: CATSRLDRVETQYF

V: TRBV12-3/TRBV12-4
J: TRBJ2-7
length: 13
CDR3: CASRMGGRYEQYF

V: TRBV11-2
J: TRBJ1-1
length: 14
CDR3: CASSLGLRVTEAFF

V: TRBV20-1
J: TRBJ2-1
length: 16
CDR3: CSARLPGTGVYNEQFF

V: TRBV7-2
J: TRBJ1-5
length: 14
CDR3: CASSSGQGLTPQHF

V: TRBV2
J: TRBJ2-3
length: 14
CDR3: CASSEYGSTDTQYF

V: TRBV19
J: TRBJ2-6
length: 15
CDR3: CASSIKVTGANVLTF

V: TRBV19
J: TRBJ2-2
length: 14
CDR3: CASRFGRGTGELFF

V: TRBV20-1
J: TRBJ2-1
length: 14
CDR3: CSATKGTGGNEQFF

V: TRBV10-3
J: TRBJ1-2
length: 14
CDR3: CAISEGQRNYGYTF

V: TRBV4-1
J: TRBJ2-7
length: 17
CDR3: CASSRTSGGTIPYEQYF

V: TRBV5-1
J: TRBJ2-7
length: 15
CDR3: CASSTKTGFFPEQYF

V: TRBV18
J: TRBJ2-1
length: 15
CDR3: CASSPQWVGSNEQFF

V: TRBV6-5
J: TRBJ1-5
length: 15
CDR3: CASSNGSPRNQPQHF

V: TRBV5-1
J: TRBJ1-4
length: 16
CDR3: CASSPGQGWGSEKLFF

V: TRBV20-1
J: TRBJ1-1
length: 14
CDR3: CSARDSAIVAEAFF

V: TRBV5-1
J: TRBJ2-7
length: 17
CDR3: CASSTTVGRSTIYEQYF

V: TRBV2
J: TRBJ2-2
length: 14
CDR3: CASRRTENTGELFF

V: TRBV20-1
J: TRBJ1-2
length: 12
CDR3: CSARLQGPGYTF

V: TRBV3-1
J: TRBJ1-1
length: 18
CDR3: CASSQGSGQGARRAEAFF

V: TRBV2
J: TRBJ2-5
length: 14
CDR3: CASSEVPMGETQYF

V: TRBV6-5
J: TRBJ2-1
length: 16
CDR3: CASSYSEPRVGNEQFF

V: TRBV15
J: TRBJ2-2
length: 16
CDR3: CATSRGTRANTGELFF

V: TRBV14
J: TRBJ2-6
length: 19
CDR3: CASSQEGHLAFSGANVLTF

V: TRBV5-1
J: TRBJ2-3
length: 16
CDR3: CASSRQGQRVTDTQYF

V: TRBV25-1
J: TRBJ1-2
length: 12
CDR3: CASKTGGHGYTF

V: TRBV19
J: TRBJ2-5
length: 12
CDR3: CASSIMGETQYF

V: TRBV5-1
J: TRBJ2-1
length: 13
CDR3: CASREAGPNLEFF

V: TRBV4-2
J: TRBJ2-5
length: 17
CDR3: CASSPGDSGALQETQYF

V: TRBV12-3/TRBV12-4
J: TRBJ2-1
length: 15
CDR3: CASSFTRGEPNEQFF

V: TRBV7-8
J: TRBJ2-2
length: 15
CDR3: CASSKGVSNTGELFF

V: TRBV18
J: TRBJ2-1
length: 17
CDR3: CASSSLAGRQSQSEQFF

V: TRBV5-6
J: TRBJ2-1
length: 16
CDR3: CASSLFTGRAPLKQFF

V: TRBV19
J: TRBJ1-4
length: 16
CDR3: CASSAEGRNQGEKLFF

V: TRBV7-9
J: TRBJ1-6
length: 15
CDR3: CASSRGDVMDSPLHF